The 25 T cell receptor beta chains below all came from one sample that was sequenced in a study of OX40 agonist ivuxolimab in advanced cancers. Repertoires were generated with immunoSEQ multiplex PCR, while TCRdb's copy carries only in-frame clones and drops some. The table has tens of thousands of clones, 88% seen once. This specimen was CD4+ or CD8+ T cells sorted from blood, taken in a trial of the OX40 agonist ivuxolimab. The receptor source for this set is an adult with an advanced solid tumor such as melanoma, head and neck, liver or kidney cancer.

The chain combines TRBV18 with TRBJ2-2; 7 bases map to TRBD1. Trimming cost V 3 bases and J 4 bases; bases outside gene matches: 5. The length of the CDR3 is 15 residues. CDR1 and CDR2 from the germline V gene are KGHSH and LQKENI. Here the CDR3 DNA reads TGTGCCAGCTCACCCACAGGGGTGGGCACCGGGGAGCTGTTTTTT. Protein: CASSPTGVGTGELFF.

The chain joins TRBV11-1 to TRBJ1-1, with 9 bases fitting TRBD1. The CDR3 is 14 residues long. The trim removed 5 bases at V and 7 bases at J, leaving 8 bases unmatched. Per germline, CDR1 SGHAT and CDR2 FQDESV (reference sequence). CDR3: CASSGPGQGVEAFF. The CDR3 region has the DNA TGTGCCAGCAGCGGCCCGGGACAGGGCGTTGAAGCTTTCTTT. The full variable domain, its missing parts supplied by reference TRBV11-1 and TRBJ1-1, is EAEVAQSPRYKITEKSQAVAFWCDPISGHATLYWYRQILGQGPELLVQFQDESVVDDSQLPKDRFSAERLKGVDSTLKIQPAELGDSAMYLCASSGPGQGVEAFFGQGTRLTVV.

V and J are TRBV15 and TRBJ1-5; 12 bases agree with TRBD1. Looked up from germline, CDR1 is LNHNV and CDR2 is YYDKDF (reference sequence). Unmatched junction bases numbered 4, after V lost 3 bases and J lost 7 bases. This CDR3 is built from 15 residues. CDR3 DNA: TGTGCCACCAGCAGGGCGGGGACAGGGGGCCAGCCCCAGCATTTT. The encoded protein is CATSRAGTGGQPQHF.

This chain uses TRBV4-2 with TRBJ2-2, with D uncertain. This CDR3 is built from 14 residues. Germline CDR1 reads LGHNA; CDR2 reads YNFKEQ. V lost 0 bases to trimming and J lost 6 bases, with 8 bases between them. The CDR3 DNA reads TGTGCCAGCAGCCAAGATGACTTATCCGGGGAGCTGTTTTTT. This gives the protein CASSQDDLSGELFF.

The DNA of the CDR3 is TGTGCCAGCAGCCTCGGTGGATTGAACACTGAAGCTTTCTTT. This codes for CASSLGGLNTEAFF. The chain joins TRBV5-4 to TRBJ1-1; D is undetermined. Trimming took off 4 bases at V and 0 bases at J, with 10 bases between the two ends. Looked up from germline, CDR1 is SGHNT and CDR2 is YYREEE (reference sequence). The CDR3 runs to 14 residues.

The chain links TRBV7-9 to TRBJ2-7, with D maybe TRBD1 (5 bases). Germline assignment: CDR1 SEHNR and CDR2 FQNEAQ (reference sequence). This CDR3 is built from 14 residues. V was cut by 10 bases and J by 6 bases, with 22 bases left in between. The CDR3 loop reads CATAPQGLLSEQYF. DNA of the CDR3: TGTGCCACCGCACCGCAGGGTCTCTTAAGCGAGCAGTACTTC.

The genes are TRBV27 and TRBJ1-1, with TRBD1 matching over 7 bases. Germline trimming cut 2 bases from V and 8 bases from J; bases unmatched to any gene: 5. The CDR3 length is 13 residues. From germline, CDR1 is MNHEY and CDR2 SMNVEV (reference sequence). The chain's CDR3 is CASSLAGTAEAFF. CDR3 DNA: TGTGCCAGCAGTTTAGCTGGGACAGCCGAAGCTTTCTTT.

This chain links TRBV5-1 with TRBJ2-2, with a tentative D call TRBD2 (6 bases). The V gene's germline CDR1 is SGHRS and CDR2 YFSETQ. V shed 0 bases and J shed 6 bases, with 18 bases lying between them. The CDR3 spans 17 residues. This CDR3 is CASSLVGGIEGAGELFF. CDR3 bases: TGCGCCAGCAGCTTGGTTGGGGGGATCGAGGGCGCCGGGGAGCTGTTTTTT.

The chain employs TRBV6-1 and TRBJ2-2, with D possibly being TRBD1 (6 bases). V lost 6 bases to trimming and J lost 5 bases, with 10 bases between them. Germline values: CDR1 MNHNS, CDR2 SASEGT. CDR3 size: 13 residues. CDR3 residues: CASRTQGTGELFF. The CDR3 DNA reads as TGTGCCAGCAGGACCCAGGGGACCGGGGAGCTGTTTTTT.

CDR3 loop: CASSSPVGDPRSLTQYF. DNA for the CDR3: TGTGCCAGCAGCTCCCCTGTGGGGGACCCAAGGTCGCTTACGCAGTATTTT. The V call is TRBV5-4, the J call TRBJ2-3, with D tentatively TRBD1 or TRBD2 (5 bases each). The CDR3 loop spans 17 amino acids. Germline V CDR1 and CDR2: SGHNT, YYREEE (reference sequence). Trimming pared 3 bases from V and 8 bases from J, leaving 25 bases between.

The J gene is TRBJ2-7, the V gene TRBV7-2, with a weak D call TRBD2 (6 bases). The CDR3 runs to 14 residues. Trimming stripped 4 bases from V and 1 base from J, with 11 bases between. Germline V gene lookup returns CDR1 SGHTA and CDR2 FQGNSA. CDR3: CASSSSDLSYEQYF. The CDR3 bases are TGTGCCAGCAGCTCTAGCGATTTGTCCTACGAGCAGTACTTC.

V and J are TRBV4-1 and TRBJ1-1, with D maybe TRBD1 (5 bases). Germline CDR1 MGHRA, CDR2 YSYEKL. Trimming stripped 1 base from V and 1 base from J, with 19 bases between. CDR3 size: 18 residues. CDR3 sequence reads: CASSQGDSSLGGNTEAFF. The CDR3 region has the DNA TGCGCCAGCAGCCAAGGAGACTCCTCTTTGGGGGGGAACACTGAAGCTTTCTTT.

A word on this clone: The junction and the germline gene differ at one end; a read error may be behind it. The CDR3 sequence: CVSSLVAAGGRNEQFF. In DNA, the CDR3 is TGTGTCAGCAGCTTAGTTGCAGCGGGAGGGCGGAATGAGCAGTTCTTC. The chain recombines TRBV7-2 with TRBJ2-1; 10 bases match TRBD2. Germline V lookup: CDR1 SGHTA, CDR2 FQGNSA. This CDR3 has 16 residues. The full variable domain, rest sourced from reference TRBV7-2 and TRBJ2-1, is GAGVSQSPSNKVTEKGKDVELRCDPISGHTALYWYRQSLGQGLEFLIYFQGNSAPDKSGLPSDRFSAERTGGSVSTLTIQRTQQEDSAVYLCVSSLVAAGGRNEQFFGPGTRLTVL.

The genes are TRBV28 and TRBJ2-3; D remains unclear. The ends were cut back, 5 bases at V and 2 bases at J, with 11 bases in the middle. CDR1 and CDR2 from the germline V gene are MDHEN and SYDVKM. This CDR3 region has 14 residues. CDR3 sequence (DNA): TGTGCCAGCAGTCATCGGCAGGACACAGATACGCAGTATTTT. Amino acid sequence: CASSHRQDTDTQYF. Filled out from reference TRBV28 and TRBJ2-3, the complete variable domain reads DVKVTQSSRYLVKRTGEKVFLECVQDMDHENMFWYRQDPGLGLRLIYFSYDVKMKEKGDIPEGYSVSREKKERFSLILESASTNQTSMYLCASSHRQDTDTQYFGPGTRLTVL.

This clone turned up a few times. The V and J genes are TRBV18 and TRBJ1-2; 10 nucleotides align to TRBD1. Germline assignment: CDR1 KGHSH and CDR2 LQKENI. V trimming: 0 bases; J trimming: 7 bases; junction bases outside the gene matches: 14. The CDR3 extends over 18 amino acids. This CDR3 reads CASSPPGQGGRARSGYTF. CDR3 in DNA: TGTGCCAGCTCACCACCTGGACAGGGGGGTAGGGCCAGGTCTGGCTACACCTTC.

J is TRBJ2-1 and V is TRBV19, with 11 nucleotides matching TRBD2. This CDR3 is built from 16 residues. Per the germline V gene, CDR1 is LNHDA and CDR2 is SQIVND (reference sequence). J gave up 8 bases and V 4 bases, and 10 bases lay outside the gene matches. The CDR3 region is CASSSPTSGSRHEQFF. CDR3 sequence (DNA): TGTGCCAGTAGTAGTCCCACTAGCGGGAGCCGCCATGAGCAGTTCTTC.

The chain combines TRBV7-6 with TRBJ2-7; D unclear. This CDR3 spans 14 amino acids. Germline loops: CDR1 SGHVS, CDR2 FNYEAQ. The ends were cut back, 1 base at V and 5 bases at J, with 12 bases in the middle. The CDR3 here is CASSLVVLGNEQYF. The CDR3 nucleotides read TGTGCCAGCAGCTTAGTCGTTCTGGGAAACGAGCAGTACTTC.

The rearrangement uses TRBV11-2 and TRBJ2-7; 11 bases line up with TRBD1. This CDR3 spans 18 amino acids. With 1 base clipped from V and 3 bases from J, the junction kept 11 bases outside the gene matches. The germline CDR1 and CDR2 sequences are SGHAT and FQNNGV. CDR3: CASSLAPGQGDIGYEQYF. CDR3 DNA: TGTGCCAGCAGCTTAGCGCCGGGACAGGGGGATATCGGCTACGAGCAGTACTTC.

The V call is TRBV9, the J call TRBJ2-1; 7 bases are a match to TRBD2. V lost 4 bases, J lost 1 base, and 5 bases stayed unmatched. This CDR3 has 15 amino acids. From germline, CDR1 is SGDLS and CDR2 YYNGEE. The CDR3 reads CASSIISGSYNEQFF. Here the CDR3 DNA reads TGTGCCAGCAGCATAATTAGCGGGTCCTACAATGAGCAGTTCTTC.

The CDR3 nucleotides are TGCGCCAGCAGCCCGTGGGCGGACAGACGCCAATCTGGAAACACCATATATTTT. Amino acids: CASSPWADRRQSGNTIYF. The gene calls are TRBV10-2 and TRBJ1-3, with D perhaps TRBD1 (6 bases). This CDR3 spans 18 amino acids. Germline V gene sequence: CDR1 WSHSY, CDR2 SAAADI. Trimming left V 6 bases short and J 1 base short, with 22 bases between.

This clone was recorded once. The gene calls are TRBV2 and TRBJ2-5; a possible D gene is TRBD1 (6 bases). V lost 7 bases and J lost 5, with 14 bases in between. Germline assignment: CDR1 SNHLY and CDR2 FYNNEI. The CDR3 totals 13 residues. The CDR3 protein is CASTRTAFETQYF. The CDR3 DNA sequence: TGTGCCAGCACCCGGACAGCTTTTGAGACCCAGTACTTC. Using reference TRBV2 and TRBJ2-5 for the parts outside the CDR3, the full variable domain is EPEVTQTPSHQVTQMGQEVILRCVPISNHLYFYWYRQILGQKVEFLVSFYNNEISEKSEIFDDQFSVERPDGSNFTLKIRSTKLEDSAMYFCASTRTAFETQYFGPGTRLLVL.

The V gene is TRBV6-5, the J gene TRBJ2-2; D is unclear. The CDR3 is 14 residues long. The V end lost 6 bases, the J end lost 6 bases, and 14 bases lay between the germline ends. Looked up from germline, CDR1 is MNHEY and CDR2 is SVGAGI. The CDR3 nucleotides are TGTGCCAGCAGAGACGCCTTCACACCCGGGGAGCTGTTTTTT. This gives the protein CASRDAFTPGELFF.

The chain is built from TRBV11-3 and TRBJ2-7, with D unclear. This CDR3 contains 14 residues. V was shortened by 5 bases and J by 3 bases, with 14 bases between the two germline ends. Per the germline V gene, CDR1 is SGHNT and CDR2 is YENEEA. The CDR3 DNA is TGTGCCAGCAGCCCCTGGACCGATTACTACGAGCAGTACTTC. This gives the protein CASSPWTDYYEQYF.

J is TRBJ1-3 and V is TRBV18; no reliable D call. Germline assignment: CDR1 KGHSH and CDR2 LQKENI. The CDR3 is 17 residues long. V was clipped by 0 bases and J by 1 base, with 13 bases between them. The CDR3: CASSPPGRLRSGNTIYF. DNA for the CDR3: TGTGCCAGCTCACCACCCGGTAGGCTCAGGTCTGGAAACACCATATATTTT. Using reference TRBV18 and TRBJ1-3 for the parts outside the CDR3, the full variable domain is NAGVMQNPRHLVRRRGQEARLRCSPMKGHSHVYWYRQLPEEGLKFMVYLQKENIIDESGMPKERFSAEFPKEGPSILRIQQVVRGDSAAYFCASSPPGRLRSGNTIYFGEGSWLTVV.

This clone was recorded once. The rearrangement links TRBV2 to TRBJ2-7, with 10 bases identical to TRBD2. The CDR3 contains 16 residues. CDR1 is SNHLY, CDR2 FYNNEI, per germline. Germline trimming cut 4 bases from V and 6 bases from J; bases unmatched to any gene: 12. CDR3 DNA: TGTGCCAGCAGTGGGGGTACTAGCGGGAATCGGCGCGAGCAGTACTTC. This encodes CASSGGTSGNRREQYF.